This is a list of T cell receptor beta chains from one sample in a study of vaccination and CD4 T cells after COVID-19. TCRdb used MiXCR to reprocess the PCR reads, holding one entry per CDR3 protein. The repertoire holds over 15,000 distinct CDR3 sequences, with approximately 61% as singletons. No antigen has been identified for these receptors. Specimen: CD4+ T cells from blood, cultured in vitro, collected after SARS-CoV-2 vaccination. Every receptor here comes from a human donor who had recovered from COVID-19. The CDR3 runs from the conserved cysteine through the conserved F or W. D genes are given only for firm matches. Size tells how often a clone was seen (once, few, many) or the class of an expanded clone, and some rows leave it out.

V gene	J gene	clone size	D gene	CDR3 DNA	CDR3 protein
TRBV2	TRBJ2-2	few	TRBD2	TGTGCCAGCAGTGGAGGGACTAGTAGTATATACACCGGGGAGCTGTTTTTT	CASSGGTSSIYTGELFF
TRBV7-2	TRBJ1-2	.	.	TGTGCCAGCAGCTTACCCGTCGGAGGGACCTATGGCTACACCTTC	CASSLPVGGTYGYTF
TRBV5-1	TRBJ2-3	.	.	TGCGCCAGCAGCGCCGGCGGGACACCGAGCACAGATACGCAGTATTTT	CASSAGGTPSTDTQYF
TRBV11-2	TRBJ1-2	.	TRBD1	TGTGCCAGCAGCGACCACAGGCAGGGGGGCTATGGCTACACCTTC	CASSDHRQGGYGYTF
TRBV28	TRBJ1-5	.	.	TGTGCCAGCAGTTCCCCCGGGCCCCAGCATTTT	CASSSPGPQHF
TRBV10-1	TRBJ2-3	.	.	TGCGCCAGGGGGAGACTAATTTTGGATACGCAGTATTTT	CARGRLILDTQYF
TRBV7-2	TRBJ2-5	.	.	TGTGCCAGCAGCTTAGCACCAGGGCCAGAGACCCAGTACTTC	CASSLAPGPETQYF
TRBV27	TRBJ2-3	.	TRBD2	TGTGCCAGCAGTCCCCGCGGCGGCGGGGGGGCAGTTTGGACAGATACGCAGTATTTT	CASSPRGGGGAVWTDTQYF
TRBV20-1	TRBJ1-1	.	.	TGCAGCGCGTCGCGGGGGGGGATGAACACTGAAGCTTTCTTT	CSASRGGMNTEAFF
TRBV9	TRBJ1-5	.	.	TGTGCCAGCAGCTCCCAAGTCCACGATCAGCCCCAGCATTTT	CASSSQVHDQPQHF
TRBV7-2	TRBJ2-6	.	.	TGTGCCAGCAGCTTAGGGGGGGCGCGGGGGGCCAACGTCCTGACTTTC	CASSLGGARGANVLTF
TRBV7-9	TRBJ2-3	.	TRBD2	TGTGCCAGCAGCGGACTAGCGGGAGAGAGCGATACGCAGTATTTT	CASSGLAGESDTQYF
TRBV6-1	TRBJ1-3	few	.	TGTGCCAGCAGACACGGGCAGGGTAGAAACACCATATATTTT	CASRHGQGRNTIYF
TRBV6-5	TRBJ1-5	.	.	TGTGCCAGCAGTTACCCCGGCGCTCAGCCCCAGCATTTT	CASSYPGAQPQHF
TRBV6-1	TRBJ2-1	.	.	TGTGCCAGCAGTGAAGCGGGGTTGGCGGGGTACAATGAGCAGTTCTTC	CASSEAGLAGYNEQFF
TRBV5-6	TRBJ1-2	.	.	TGTGCCAGCAGCTTGTCCTTTGGGGCTGGCGGCTACACCTTC	CASSLSFGAGGYTF
TRBV20-1	TRBJ1-1	.	.	TGCAGTGCTAGAGATCCAGGGGTCGCGGACACTGAAGCTTTCTTT	CSARDPGVADTEAFF
TRBV6-2/TRBV6-3	TRBJ1-2	.	.	TGTGCCAGCAGTTCACAGGGATCCTATGGCTACACCTTT	CASSSQGSYGYTF
TRBV10-3	TRBJ2-7	.	.	TGTGCCATCAGTGAGTCAGGCTCCTACGAGCAGTACTTC	CAISESGSYEQYF
TRBV7-3	TRBJ1-2	once	.	TGTGCCAGCAGCTTAAAGAGCTTACCCTCAGATGGCTACACCTTC	CASSLKSLPSDGYTF
TRBV7-9	TRBJ1-2	.	TRBD1	TGTGCCAGCAGGAAGACAGGGGGACAGAATGGCTACACCTTC	CASRKTGGQNGYTF
TRBV19	TRBJ1-1	.	.	TGTGCCAGTAGTATTGCCAGGAACACTGAAGCTTTCTTT	CASSIARNTEAFF
TRBV6-2/TRBV6-3	TRBJ1-5	.	TRBD1	TGTGCCAGCAGCCGCCCGACAGGGGGCTGGGGGCCCCAGCATTTT	CASSRPTGGWGPQHF
TRBV6-1	TRBJ2-1	.	.	TGCGCCAGCAGTGTGGTGGGGGGGGCCCTCTACAATGAGCAGTTCTTC	CASSVVGGALYNEQFF
TRBV19	TRBJ2-7	once	.	TGTGCCAGTAGTATCACGGGTCGGGTCTACGAGCAGTACTTC	CASSITGRVYEQYF
TRBV27	TRBJ1-1	.	TRBD1	TGTGCCAGCAGTTTCGGTTCGTTTGACAGGGGGAACACTGAAGCTTTCTTT	CASSFGSFDRGNTEAFF
TRBV20-1	TRBJ2-5	.	TRBD2	TGCAGTGCTAGTGGACTAGCGGTAGGGAAGACCCAGTACTTC	CSASGLAVGKTQYF
TRBV9	TRBJ1-2	.	.	TGTGCCAGCAGCGCCCGACTCCCGACGGATGGCTACACCTTC	CASSARLPTDGYTF
TRBV7-2	TRBJ1-5	.	.	TGTGCCAGCAGCTCCAGGGGAAATAGCAATCAGCCCCAGCATTTT	CASSSRGNSNQPQHF
TRBV7-3	TRBJ1-1	.	.	TGTGCCAGCAGCCCCGGGCGGGGAAACACTGAAGCTTTCTTT	CASSPGRGNTEAFF
TRBV20-1	TRBJ2-3	few	TRBD2	TGCAGTGCTAGATGGCCAGCGGGGGGGTCAGATACGCAGTATTTT	CSARWPAGGSDTQYF
TRBV15	TRBJ2-5	.	.	TGTGCCACCAGCAGAGAATTGGCGGCAGCGGGCCAAGAGACCCAGTACTTC	CATSRELAAAGQETQYF
TRBV6-2/TRBV6-3	TRBJ1-1	few	.	TGTGCCAGCAGTATGGGGACTGAAGCTTTCTTT	CASSMGTEAFF
TRBV28	TRBJ1-2	once	.	TGTGCCAGCAGTTCACGCAGGACGGGTGGCTACACCTTC	CASSSRRTGGYTF
TRBV20-1	TRBJ2-5	.	TRBD1	TGCAGTGCTAGAGATTTGGTAGGGGGCTGGGAGACCCAGTACTTC	CSARDLVGGWETQYF
TRBV7-9	TRBJ2-4	.	.	TGTGCCAGCAGCTTAGTCGGCTGGAACATTCAGTACTTC	CASSLVGWNIQYF
TRBV28	TRBJ2-1	.	.	TGTGCCAGCAGTTTAGCAGGGGCCCCCTACAATGAGCAGTTCTTC	CASSLAGAPYNEQFF